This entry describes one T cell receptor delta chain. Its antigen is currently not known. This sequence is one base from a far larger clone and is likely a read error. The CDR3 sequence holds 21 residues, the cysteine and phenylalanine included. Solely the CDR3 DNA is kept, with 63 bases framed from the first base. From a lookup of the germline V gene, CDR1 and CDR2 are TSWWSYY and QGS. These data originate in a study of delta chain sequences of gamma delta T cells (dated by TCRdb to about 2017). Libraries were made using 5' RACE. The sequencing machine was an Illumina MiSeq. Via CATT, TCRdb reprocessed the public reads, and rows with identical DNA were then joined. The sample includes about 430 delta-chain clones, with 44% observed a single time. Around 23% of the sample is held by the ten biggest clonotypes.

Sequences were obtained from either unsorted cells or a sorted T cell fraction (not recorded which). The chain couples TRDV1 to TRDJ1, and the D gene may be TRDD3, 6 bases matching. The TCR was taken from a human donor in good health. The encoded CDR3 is CSLGALREVWGSPMYTDKLIF. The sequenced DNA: TGTTCTCTTGGGGCATTACGGGAGGTTTGGGGGTCCCCTATGTACACCGATAAACTCATCTTT.